This T cell receptor (beta chain) was identified in a study of CD8+ T cells in alopecia areata. Points on this clone: What it binds is not known.

As part of sample collection, lesional scalp punch biopsies and peripheral blood were taken from alopecia areata patients. cDNA reverse transcribed from extracted RNA served as the sequencing template. Sequencing used immunoSEQ multiplex PCR; TCRdb keeps in-frame clones, though not all of them. Of more than 9,000 clones listed, approximately 61% are singletons. Findings of the study overall: TCRs were shared less clearly across patients than in mice, possibly for HLA-related reasons.

Germline lookup yields CDR1 SQVTM and CDR2 ANQGSEA. The CDR3 has 17 amino acids. V was pared by 1 base and J by 6 bases, with 15 bases of the junction left unmatched. The sequence came from a human donor with alopecia areata. Material: skin. The chain recombines TRBV29-1 with TRBJ2-7; 10 positions match TRBD2. This chain's CDR3 is CSVEGTSGPLPTIEQYF. The CDR3 coding sequence is TGCAGCGTTGAAGGGACTAGCGGACCTCTTCCTACGATCGAGCAGTACTTC.